This T cell receptor beta chain was obtained from a study of beta chain features in type 1 diabetes. General study findings and limits: Possible PCR preference for shorter templates applied equally to patients and controls. Within each of all four CD4+ subsets, Type 1 diabetes patients had TCRB CDR3s that were moderately but significantly shorter. Healthy donors had naive, central memory and Treg TCRB repertoires that appeared less similar than those seen among patients.

This clone occurred a few times. The antigen is unknown. Reverse transcription of all isolated RNA meant that expressed TCRB transcripts were sequenced. Libraries were prepared by immunoSEQ multiplex PCR; TCRdb keeps only in-frame clonotypes and omits some of them. Seen here are some 130,000 clones, 9% observed once, and the top ten hold around 0.7%. Trimming removed 0 bases from V and 7 bases from J; junction bases left unmatched: 8. CDR1 ENHRY and CDR2 SYGVKD come from the germline V gene. The CDR3 consists of 15 residues. CD4+ naive, central memory, regulatory and stem cell-like memory cells were sorted via CD45RO/CCR7/CD25/CD127/CD95/CD27.

The sample taken for sequencing was central memory CD4+ T cells from blood. The J gene is TRBJ2-7, the V gene TRBV10-3; 8 nucleotides align to TRBD1. The source is a man younger than 40 with type 1 diabetes. The CDR3 bases are TGTGCCATCAGTGAGTCCAGGCAGGGGGCTATGGAGCAGTACTTC. Encoded protein: CAISESRQGAMEQYF.